This T cell receptor (beta chain) was observed in a study of blood T cell repertoires in COVID-19. Study-level background: Acute and convalescent COVID-19 samples came from the United States, Italy and Spain. PBMCs, B-cell-depleted T cells, or T cells were the source of the cDNA or gDNA that made up the material.

Across 20 to 25 US areas, participants ranged in age from 18 to 89 years. This CDR3 region has 13 residues. V shed 4 bases and J 3 bases; nucleotides not matched to a gene: 2. Per the germline V gene, CDR1 is SEHNR and CDR2 is FQNEAQ (reference sequence). In the authors' workflow: Reference gene primer amplification gave estimated nucleated cell counts. Generated by immunoSEQ multiplex PCR, the TCRdb table keeps only in-frame clones and is missing some. That table furnishes V, J and clone size, whereas the DNA furnished D and trimming. The table has approximately 250,000 clones, 75% to 85% seen once. This receptor was obtained from a woman between 50 and 59 years old with acute COVID-19. Material for sequencing was PBMCs or T cells enriched from blood (not recorded which). The genes are TRBV7-9 and TRBJ1-1, with 7 positions matching TRBD1. CDR3: CASSSQGDTEAFF. CDR3 sequence (DNA): TGTGCCAGCAGCTCTCAGGGGGACACTGAAGCTTTCTTT.